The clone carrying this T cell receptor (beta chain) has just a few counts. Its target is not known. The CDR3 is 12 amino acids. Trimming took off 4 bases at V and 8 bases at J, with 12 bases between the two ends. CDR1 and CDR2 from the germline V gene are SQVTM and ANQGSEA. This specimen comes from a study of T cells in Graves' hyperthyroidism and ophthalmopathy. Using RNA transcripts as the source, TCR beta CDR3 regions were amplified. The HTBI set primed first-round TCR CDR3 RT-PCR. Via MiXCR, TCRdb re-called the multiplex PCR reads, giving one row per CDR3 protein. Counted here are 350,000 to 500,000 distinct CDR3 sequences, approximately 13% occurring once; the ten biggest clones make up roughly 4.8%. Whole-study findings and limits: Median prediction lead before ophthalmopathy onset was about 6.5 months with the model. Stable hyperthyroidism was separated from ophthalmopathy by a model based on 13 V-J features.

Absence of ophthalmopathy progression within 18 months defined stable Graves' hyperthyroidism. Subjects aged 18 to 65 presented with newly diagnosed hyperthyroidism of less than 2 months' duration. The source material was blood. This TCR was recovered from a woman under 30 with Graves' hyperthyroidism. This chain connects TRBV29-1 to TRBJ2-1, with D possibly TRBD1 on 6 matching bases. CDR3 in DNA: TGCAGCGTTGGGGGCAGGGGCCATGAGCAGTTCTTC. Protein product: CSVGGRGHEQFF.